This T cell receptor beta chain comes out of a study of T-cell memory formation after mild COVID-19. About this clonotype: Its specificity is unknown.

Deletions cut 0 bases from V and 1 base from J, with 6 bases between. Per the germline V gene, CDR1 is MNHEY and CDR2 is SVGAGI. The CDR3 extends over 15 amino acids. TCRdb analysed the 5' RACE reads with MiXCR anew, one entry per CDR3 protein. Here the sample spans hundreds of thousands of distinct CDR3 sequences, around 30% being singletons. Study-wide results and caveats: Researchers report contracting CD4+ clones mostly in CM and EM, with CD8+ clones in EMRA.

The J gene is TRBJ2-2, the V gene TRBV6-5; D gene ambiguous. Material: PBMCs or a T cell subset sorted from them (not recorded which). The TCR sequence derives from an adult woman who had mild COVID-19 (a few samples of this study predate the infection). Cell type and time point are not known. The CDR3 region is CASSYSPQNTGELFF. DNA of the CDR3: TGTGCCAGCAGTTACTCCCCCCAGAACACCGGGGAGCTGTTTTTT.